This paragraph reports one TCR beta chain. What it binds is not known. This specimen comes from a study of monozygotic twins with inflammatory bowel disease. Each of TCRalpha and TCRbeta cDNA went through two nested PCRs, lasting 16 and 9 cycles. For each CDR3 protein, TCRdb gives one entry from its re-call of the 5' RACE reads, without DNA. The listing contains a few hundred thousand distinct CDR3 sequences. Phlebotomy per donor yielded a single 2.5 ml blood sample. CDR1 MNHEY and CDR2 SVGEGT come from the germline V gene. This CDR3 is built from 14 residues. Notes on the study in general: Using the inverse Simpson index, IBD patients had lower TCRbeta diversity than healthy co-twins.

Input material: blood. The sequence derives from a human donor with ulcerative colitis or Crohn's disease, or a healthy co-twin of an affected twin (not recorded which). The chain couples TRBV6-2 or TRBV6-3 to TRBJ2-7. The CDR3 protein is CASKTRESSYEQYF.